This TCR beta chain was captured by sequencing in a study of PD-1 blockade in classical Hodgkin lymphoma. Relapse was seen in all patients after autologous stem cell transplantation, and brentuximab vedotin exposure was variable. Method: immunoSEQ multiplex PCR; TCRdb's copy keeps in-frame clones and lacks some. This sample has about 58,000 clones, with approximately 90% found just once. The germline gives CDR1 SGHNT, CDR2 YYREEE (reference sequence). This CDR3 is 15 amino acids long. V trimming: 4 bases; J trimming: 5 bases; junction bases outside the gene matches: 6. Sample: peripheral blood mononuclear cells (PBMCs), taken before the second cycle of nivolumab. The rearrangement links TRBV5-4 to TRBJ2-2; 9 positions match TRBD2. This clonotype was sampled from a human donor with classical Hodgkin lymphoma. The CDR3, as DNA: TGTGCCAGCAGCCCTACTAGCGGGCGGACCGGGGAGCTGTTTTTT. Translated, it gives CASSPTSGRTGELFF.